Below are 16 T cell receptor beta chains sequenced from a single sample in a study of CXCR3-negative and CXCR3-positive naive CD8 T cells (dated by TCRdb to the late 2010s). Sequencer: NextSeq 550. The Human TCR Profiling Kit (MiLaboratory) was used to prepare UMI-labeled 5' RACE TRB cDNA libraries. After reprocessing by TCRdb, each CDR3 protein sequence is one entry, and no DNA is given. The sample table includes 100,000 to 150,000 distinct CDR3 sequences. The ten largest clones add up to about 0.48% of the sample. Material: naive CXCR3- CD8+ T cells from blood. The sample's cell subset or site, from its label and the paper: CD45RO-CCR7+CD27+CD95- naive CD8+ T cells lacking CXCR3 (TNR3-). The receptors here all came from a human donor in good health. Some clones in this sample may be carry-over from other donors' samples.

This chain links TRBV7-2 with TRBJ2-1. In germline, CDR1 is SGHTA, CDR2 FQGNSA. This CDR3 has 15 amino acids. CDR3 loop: CASSLFGSSYNEQFF.

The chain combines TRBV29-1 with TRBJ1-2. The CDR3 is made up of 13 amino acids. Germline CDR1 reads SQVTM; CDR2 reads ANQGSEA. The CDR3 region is CSSWGGTYYGYTF.

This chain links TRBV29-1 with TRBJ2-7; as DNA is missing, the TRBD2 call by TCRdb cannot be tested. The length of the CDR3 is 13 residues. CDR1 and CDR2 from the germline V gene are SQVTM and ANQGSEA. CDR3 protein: CSGGTESPYEQYF.

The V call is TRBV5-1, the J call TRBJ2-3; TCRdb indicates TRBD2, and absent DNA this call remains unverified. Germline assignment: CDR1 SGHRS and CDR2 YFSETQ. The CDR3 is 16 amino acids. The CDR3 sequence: CARSLAVSGETDTQYF.

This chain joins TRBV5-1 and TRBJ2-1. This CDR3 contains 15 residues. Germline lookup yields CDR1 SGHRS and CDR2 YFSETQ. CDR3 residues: CASTILWGVGNEQFF.

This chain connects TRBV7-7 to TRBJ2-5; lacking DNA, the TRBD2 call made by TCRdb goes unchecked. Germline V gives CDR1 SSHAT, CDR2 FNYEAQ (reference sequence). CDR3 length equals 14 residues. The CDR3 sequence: CASSPLAGLETQYF.

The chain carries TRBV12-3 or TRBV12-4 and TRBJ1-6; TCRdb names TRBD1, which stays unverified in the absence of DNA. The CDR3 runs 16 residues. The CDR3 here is CASNPGGLIYNSPLHF.

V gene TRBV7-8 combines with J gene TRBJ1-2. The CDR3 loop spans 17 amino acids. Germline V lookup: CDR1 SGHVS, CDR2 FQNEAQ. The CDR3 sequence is CASSGLDSTKMRFGYTF.

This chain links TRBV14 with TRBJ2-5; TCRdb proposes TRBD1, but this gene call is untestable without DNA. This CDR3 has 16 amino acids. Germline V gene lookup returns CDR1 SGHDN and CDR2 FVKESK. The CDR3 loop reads CASSQAPGVAQETQYF.

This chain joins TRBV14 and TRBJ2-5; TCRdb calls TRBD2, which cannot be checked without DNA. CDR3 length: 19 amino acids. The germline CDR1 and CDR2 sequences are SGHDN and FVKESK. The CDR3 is CASSHPGLAVYAYQETQYF.

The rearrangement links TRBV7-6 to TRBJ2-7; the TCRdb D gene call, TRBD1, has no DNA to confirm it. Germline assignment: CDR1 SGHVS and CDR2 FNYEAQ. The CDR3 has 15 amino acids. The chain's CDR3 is CASSSIGQGINEQYF.

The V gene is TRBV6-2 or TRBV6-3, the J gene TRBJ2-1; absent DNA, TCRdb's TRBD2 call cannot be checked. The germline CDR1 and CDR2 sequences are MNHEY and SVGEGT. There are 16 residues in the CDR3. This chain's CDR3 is CASSQNPSGHYNEQFF.

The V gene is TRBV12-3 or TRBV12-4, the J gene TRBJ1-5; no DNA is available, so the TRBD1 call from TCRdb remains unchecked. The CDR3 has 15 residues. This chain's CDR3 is CASSRTGLSNQPQHF.

This CDR3 is CASSPLLELAGGPGNPAYNEQFF. The chain recombines TRBV7-9 with TRBJ2-1; TCRdb outputs TRBD2, but without DNA this stays unchecked. This CDR3 spans 23 amino acids. Germline V gene sequence: CDR1 SEHNR, CDR2 FQNEAQ (reference sequence).

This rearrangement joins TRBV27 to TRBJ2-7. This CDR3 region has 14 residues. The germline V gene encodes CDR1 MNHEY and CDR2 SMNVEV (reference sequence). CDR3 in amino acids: CASRQAGSSYEQYF.

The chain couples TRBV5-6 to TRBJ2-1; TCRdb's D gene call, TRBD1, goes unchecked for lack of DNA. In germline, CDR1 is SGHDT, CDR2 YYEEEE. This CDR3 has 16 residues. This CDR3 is CASSPRTGTGMNEQFF.